This T cell receptor beta chain derives from a study of T cell responses to AZD1222 COVID-19 vaccine. In the study overall: Second doses that came at about 4 or about 12 weeks were put together.

Trimming removed 4 bases at V and 10 bases at J, with 18 bases between. CDR1 is SGDLS, CDR2 YYNGEE, per germline. There are 14 residues in the CDR3. Generated by immunoSEQ multiplex PCR, the TCRdb table keeps only in-frame clones and is missing some. Of about 130,000 clones listed, 80% to 90% are singletons. The rearrangement joins TRBV9 to TRBJ2-1, with D possibly called TRBD1 or TRBD2 (6 bases each). The material was peripheral blood, obtained on day 0 of AZD1222 vaccination. The TCR sequence derives from an adult in good health. The CDR3 loop is CASSPRSGAGEQFF. Written as DNA, the CDR3 is TGTGCCAGCAGCCCGCGATCGGGGGCCGGGGAGCAGTTCTTC. The entire variable domain, with the rest obtained from reference TRBV9 and TRBJ2-1, is as follows: DSGVTQTPKHLITATGQRVTLRCSPRSGDLSVYWYQQSLDQGLQFLIQYYNGEERAKGNILERFSAQQFPDLHSELNLSSLELGDSALYFCASSPRSGAGEQFFGPGTRLTVL.